This TCR beta chain was identified during a study of blood T cell repertoires in COVID-19 (dated by TCRdb to the early 2020s). As for the study more broadly: Samples covering the acute and convalescent phases of COVID-19 were provided by collaborators in the United States, Italy and Spain. The prospective study material was composed of cDNA or gDNA derived from T cells, B-cell-depleted T cells, or PBMCs. A freely available public database, intended as a resource for researchers studying the immune response to SARS-CoV-2, is where the repertoires were released. Samples were obtained from the ongoing ImmuneRACE study (first 160 participants) and from 1,200 or so subjects provided by 6 global collaborators. A de-identified subject ID, COVID-19 status, age in years and sex were almost always included in the sample metadata. HLA class I and class II types, where available, came from metadata supplied by the sample provider rather than from assay-based typing. Deeply sampled blood TCRbeta repertoires from subjects exposed to, actively infected with, or recovered from COVID-19 were included in the dataset. Broader findings and caveats from the paper: The amount of clinical and demographic metadata varied by source and participant and was provided uncurated.

Whole blood was collected in K2EDTA tubes by collaborating institutions according to the institutions' own protocols. For TCRbeta analysis, collaborators shipped samples in one of three forms: frozen whole blood, isolated PBMCs, or DNA extracted from either of those sample types. The immunoSEQ Assay, a bias-controlled multiplex PCR, was used to amplify TCRbeta CDR3 regions from genomic DNA. The paper's processing steps were these. The number of nucleated cells in each sample was estimated by amplification of reference gene primers within the assay. To quantify the absolute abundance of each unique TCRbeta CDR3 rearrangement, sequence reads were collapsed and filtered. For each sample, productive Simpson clonality was calculated as the square root of Simpson's diversity index over productive rearrangements. TCRdb provides this immuneACCESS table in a form limited to in-frame rearrangements. Some clones are lacking; in checked studies, under half of them reflect an unresolved V gene, and why the rest are absent is not known. That table gives V, J and clone size, and the DNA gave D and trimming. This sample holds more than 150,000 clones; 60% to 80% were observed only once. Of the sample, approximately 27% falls within the top ten clones.

About this clone itself: The antigen it recognizes is unknown. Per-base quality was not reported, and no clone a single base away is much larger than it.

From a lookup of the germline V gene, CDR1 and CDR2 are SGHVS and FNYEAQ. Between the V and J ends, shortened by 0 bases and 0 bases respectively, the junction contains 6 bases. Including cysteine and phenylalanine, the CDR3 has 15 amino acids. The kept DNA is CDR3 alone, 45 bases in frame from the first base. The clonotype originates from a woman aged 70-85 years with acute or convalescent COVID-19. The chain is assembled from TRBV7-6 and TRBJ1-3, with no confident D gene call. Sequencing was done on a sample of peripheral blood. For the CDR3, the sequence is CASSLAQISGNTIYF. The nucleotides are TGTGCCAGCAGCTTAGCACAGATCTCTGGAAACACCATATATTTT.